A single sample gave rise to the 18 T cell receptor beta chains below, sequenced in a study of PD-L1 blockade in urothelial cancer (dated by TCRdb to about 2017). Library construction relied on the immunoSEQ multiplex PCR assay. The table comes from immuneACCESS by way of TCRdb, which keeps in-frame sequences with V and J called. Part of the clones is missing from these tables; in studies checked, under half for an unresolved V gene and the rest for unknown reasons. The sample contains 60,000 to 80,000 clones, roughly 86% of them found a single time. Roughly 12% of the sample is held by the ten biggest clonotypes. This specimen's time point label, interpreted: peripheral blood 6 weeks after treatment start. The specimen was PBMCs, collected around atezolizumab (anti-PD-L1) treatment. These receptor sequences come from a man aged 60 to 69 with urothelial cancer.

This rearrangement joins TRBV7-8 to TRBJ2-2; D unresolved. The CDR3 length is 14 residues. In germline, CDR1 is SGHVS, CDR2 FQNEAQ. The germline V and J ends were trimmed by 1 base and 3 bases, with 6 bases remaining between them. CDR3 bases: TGTGCCAGCAGCTTAGTCAGGCACACCGGGGAGCTGTTTTTT. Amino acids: CASSLVRHTGELFF.

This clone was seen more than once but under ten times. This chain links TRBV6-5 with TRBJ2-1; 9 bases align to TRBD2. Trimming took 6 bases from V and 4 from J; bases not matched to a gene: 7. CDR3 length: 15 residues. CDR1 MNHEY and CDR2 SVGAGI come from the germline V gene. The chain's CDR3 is CASRTMTSGYNEQFF. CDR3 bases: TGTGCCAGCAGGACAATGACTAGCGGTTACAATGAGCAGTTCTTC.

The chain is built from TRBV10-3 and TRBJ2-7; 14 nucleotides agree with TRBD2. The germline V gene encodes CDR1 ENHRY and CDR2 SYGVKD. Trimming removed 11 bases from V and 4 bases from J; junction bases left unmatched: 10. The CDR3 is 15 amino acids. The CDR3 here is CAAKGTSGGSYEQYF. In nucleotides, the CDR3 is TGTGCCGCCAAGGGGACTAGCGGGGGTTCATACGAGCAGTACTTC.

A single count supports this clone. This CDR3 reads CASSFEGRRFGEKLFF. CDR3 DNA: TGTGCCAGCAGCTTTGAGGGAAGGAGATTTGGTGAAAAACTGTTTTTT. The chain is built from TRBV7-9 and TRBJ1-4; D not resolved. The CDR3 extends over 16 amino acids. Germline V gene data show CDR1 as SEHNR and CDR2 as FQNEAQ (reference sequence). V lost 3 bases, J lost 7 bases, and 18 bases lay in between.

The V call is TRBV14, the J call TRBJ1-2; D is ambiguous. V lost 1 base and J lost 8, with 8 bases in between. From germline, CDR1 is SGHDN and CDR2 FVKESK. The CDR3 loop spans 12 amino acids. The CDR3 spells CASSQGPEGYTF. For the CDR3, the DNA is TGTGCCAGCAGCCAAGGCCCTGAGGGCTACACCTTC.

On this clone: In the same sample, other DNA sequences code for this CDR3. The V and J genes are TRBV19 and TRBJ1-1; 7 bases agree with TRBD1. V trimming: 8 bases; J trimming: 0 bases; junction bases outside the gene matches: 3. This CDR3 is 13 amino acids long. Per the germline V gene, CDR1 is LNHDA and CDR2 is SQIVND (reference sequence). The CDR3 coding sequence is TGTGCCAGTCAGGACAGGCTGAACACTGAAGCTTTCTTT. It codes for CASQDRLNTEAFF.

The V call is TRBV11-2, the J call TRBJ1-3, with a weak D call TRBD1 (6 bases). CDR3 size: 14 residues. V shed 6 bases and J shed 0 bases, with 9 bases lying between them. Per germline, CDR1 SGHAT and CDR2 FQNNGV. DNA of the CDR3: TGTGCCAGCAGAGACAGGAGCTCTGGAAACACCATATATTTT. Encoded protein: CASRDRSSGNTIYF.

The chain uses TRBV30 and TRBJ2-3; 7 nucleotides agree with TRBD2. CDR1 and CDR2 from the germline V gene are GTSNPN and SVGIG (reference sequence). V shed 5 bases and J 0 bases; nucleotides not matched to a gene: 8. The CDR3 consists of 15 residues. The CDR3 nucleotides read TGTGCCTGGGCAACCGGGACTACAAGCACAGATACGCAGTATTTT. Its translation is CAWATGTTSTDTQYF.

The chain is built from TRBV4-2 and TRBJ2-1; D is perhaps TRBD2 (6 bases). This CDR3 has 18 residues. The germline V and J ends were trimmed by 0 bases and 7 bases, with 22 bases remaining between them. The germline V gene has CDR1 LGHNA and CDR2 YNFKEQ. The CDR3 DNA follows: TGTGCCAGCAGCCAAGATGGATTGGGCGGAGGGCGGTTTAATGAGCAGTTCTTC. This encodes CASSQDGLGGGRFNEQFF.

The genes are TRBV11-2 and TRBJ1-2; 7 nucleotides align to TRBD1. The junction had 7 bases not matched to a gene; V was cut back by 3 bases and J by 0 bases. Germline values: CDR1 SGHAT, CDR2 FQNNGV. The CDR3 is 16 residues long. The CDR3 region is CASSLAGTAANYGYTF. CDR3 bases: TGTGCCAGCAGCTTGGCCGGGACAGCAGCTAACTATGGCTACACCTTC. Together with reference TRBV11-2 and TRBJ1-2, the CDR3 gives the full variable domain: EAGVAQSPRYKIIEKRQSVAFWCNPISGHATLYWYQQILGQGPKLLIQFQNNGVVDDSQLPKDRFSAERLKGVDSTLKIQPAKLEDSAVYLCASSLAGTAANYGYTFGSGTRLTVV.

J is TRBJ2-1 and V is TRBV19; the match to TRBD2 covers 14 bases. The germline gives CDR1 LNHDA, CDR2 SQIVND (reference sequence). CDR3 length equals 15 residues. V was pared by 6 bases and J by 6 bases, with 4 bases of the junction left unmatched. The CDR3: CASSSGLAGANEQFF. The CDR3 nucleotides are TGTGCCAGTAGCTCGGGACTAGCGGGAGCCAATGAGCAGTTCTTC.

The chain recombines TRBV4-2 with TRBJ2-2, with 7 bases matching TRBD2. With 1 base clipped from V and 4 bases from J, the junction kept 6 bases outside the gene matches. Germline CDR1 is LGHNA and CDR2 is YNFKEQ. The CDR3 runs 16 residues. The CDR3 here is CASSQVAGDFTGELFF. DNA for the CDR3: TGTGCCAGCAGCCAAGTCGCGGGGGACTTCACCGGGGAGCTGTTTTTT.

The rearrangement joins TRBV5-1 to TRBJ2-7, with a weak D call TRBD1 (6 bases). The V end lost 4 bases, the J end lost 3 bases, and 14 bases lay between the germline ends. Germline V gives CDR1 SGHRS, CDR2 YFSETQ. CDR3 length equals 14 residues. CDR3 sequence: CASSPRTEDYEQYF. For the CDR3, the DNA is TGCGCCAGCAGCCCTAGGACAGAAGACTACGAGCAGTACTTC.

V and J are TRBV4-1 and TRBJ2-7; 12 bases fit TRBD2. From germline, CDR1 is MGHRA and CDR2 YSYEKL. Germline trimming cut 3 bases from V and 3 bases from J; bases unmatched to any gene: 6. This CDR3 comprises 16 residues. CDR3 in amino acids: CASSHRGLAGFYEQYF. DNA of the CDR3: TGCGCCAGCAGCCACCGGGGACTAGCGGGTTTCTACGAGCAGTACTTC.

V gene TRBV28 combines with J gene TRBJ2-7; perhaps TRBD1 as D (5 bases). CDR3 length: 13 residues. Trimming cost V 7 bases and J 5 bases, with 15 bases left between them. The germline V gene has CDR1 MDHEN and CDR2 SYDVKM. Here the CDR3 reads CASTLKVRDEQYF. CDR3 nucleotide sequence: TGTGCCAGCACCTTAAAAGTCAGGGACGAGCAGTACTTC.

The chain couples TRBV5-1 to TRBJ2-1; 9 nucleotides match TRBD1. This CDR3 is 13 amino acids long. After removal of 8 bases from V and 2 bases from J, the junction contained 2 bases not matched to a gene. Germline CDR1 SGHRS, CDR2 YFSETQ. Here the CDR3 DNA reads TGCGCCAGAAGACAGGGGGCCTACAATGAGCAGTTCTTC. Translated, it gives CARRQGAYNEQFF.

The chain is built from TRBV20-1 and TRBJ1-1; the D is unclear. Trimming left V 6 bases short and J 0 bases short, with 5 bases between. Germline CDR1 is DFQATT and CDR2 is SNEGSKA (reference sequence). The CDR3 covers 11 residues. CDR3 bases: TGCAGTGCCCAAATGAACACTGAAGCTTTCTTT. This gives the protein CSAQMNTEAFF.

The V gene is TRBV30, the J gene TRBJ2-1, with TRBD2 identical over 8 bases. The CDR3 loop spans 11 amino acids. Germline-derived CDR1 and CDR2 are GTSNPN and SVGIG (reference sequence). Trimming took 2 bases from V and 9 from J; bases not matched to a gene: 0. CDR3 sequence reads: CAWSSGGEQFF. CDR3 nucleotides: TGTGCCTGGAGTAGCGGGGGTGAGCAGTTCTTC.